This T cell receptor beta chain was obtained from a study of T cell responses to AZD1222 COVID-19 vaccine. Study as a whole: Doses given second, at about 4 or about 12 weeks, were pooled. Study-wide points: Reportedly, nearly half of unique spike TCRs recognized epitopes outside B.1.351/B.1.1.7 mutations.

In germline, CDR1 is SEHNR, CDR2 FQNEAQ (reference sequence). V lost 1 base and J lost 0, with 7 bases in between. This CDR3 has 15 residues. Of note for this clone: Its antigen is unknown. Other DNA sequences in this sample translate to the same CDR3.

Using immunoSEQ multiplex PCR, the repertoire was profiled, and TCRdb retains in-frame clones only, with some absent. The sample holds 130,000 to 150,000 clones, 90% seen once. The receptor was derived from an adult in good health. V is TRBV7-9 and J is TRBJ1-5, with a weak D call TRBD1 (5 bases). The sample consisted of peripheral blood, taken on day 0 of AZD1222 vaccination. The CDR3 region has the DNA TGTGCCAGCAGCTTAGGTGGGGGTAGCAATCAGCCCCAGCATTTT. It yields the protein CASSLGGGSNQPQHF.